Listed here are 28 T cell receptor beta chains from one sample, sequenced in a study of cytomegalovirus exposure and HLA in healthy donors. Primers included in the PCR were 60 Vbeta and 13 Jbeta primers. Profiling relied on immunoSEQ multiplex PCR, and the TCRdb table lists in-frame clones only, not all of them. The sample consists of 150,000 to 180,000 clones, more than 75% of them appearing once. The sequencing sample was made of PBMCs. The receptors were sampled from a middle-aged woman in good health and CMV-seropositive.

The chain is built from TRBV2 and TRBJ2-3; 7 bases are a match to TRBD2. V was pared by 4 bases and J by 0 bases, with 10 bases of the junction left unmatched. The CDR3 consists of 17 residues. The germline gives CDR1 SNHLY, CDR2 FYNNEI. The CDR3 DNA is TGTGCCAGCAGTGCGAGCGGGGTCGTTACTAGCACAGATACGCAGTATTTT. Amino acid sequence: CASSASGVVTSTDTQYF. Full variable domain (rest looked up from reference TRBV2 and TRBJ2-3): EPEVTQTPSHQVTQMGQEVILRCVPISNHLYFYWYRQILGQKVEFLVSFYNNEISEKSEIFDDQFSVERPDGSNFTLKIRSTKLEDSAMYFCASSASGVVTSTDTQYFGPGTRLTVL.

By proportion, this clone is large (0.1 to 1%). The junction departs from the called germline gene at one end, perhaps through a read error. In DNA, the CDR3 is TGTGCCAGCATCCCTGGCGGGTCCTCCTCCGAGCAGTACTTC. Translated: CASIPGGSSSEQYF. The chain is built from TRBV6-1 and TRBJ2-7; D might be TRBD2 (5 bases). The germline gives CDR1 MNHNS, CDR2 SASEGT. The CDR3 is 14 residues long.

In DNA, the CDR3 is TGTGCCAGCAGTCGTCCTAGCGGGAACTCCTACGAGCAGTACTTC. Translated, it gives CASSRPSGNSYEQYF. The chain joins TRBV27 to TRBJ2-7; 9 bases fit TRBD2. The trim removed 5 bases at V and 0 bases at J, leaving 5 bases unmatched. This CDR3 is 15 amino acids long. Per the germline V gene, CDR1 is MNHEY and CDR2 is SMNVEV (reference sequence).

This chain connects TRBV2 to TRBJ2-1, with D perhaps TRBD2 (6 bases). With 5 bases removed from V and 0 bases from J, the gap between germline ends came to 14 bases. Germline V gives CDR1 SNHLY, CDR2 FYNNEI. The CDR3 has 16 residues. The CDR3 bases are TGTGCCAGCAGTAGCGGGCCAAAGAGCTCCTACAATGAGCAGTTCTTC. This gives the protein CASSSGPKSSYNEQFF.

This rearrangement joins TRBV15 to TRBJ1-5, with D unresolved. Trimming stripped 2 bases from V and 7 bases from J, with 6 bases between. The CDR3 loop spans 12 amino acids. Germline values: CDR1 LNHNV, CDR2 YYDKDF (reference sequence). The CDR3 sequence: CATSRPRQPQHF. The CDR3 DNA follows: TGTGCCACCAGCAGACCGAGGCAGCCCCAGCATTTT.

This clone was counted a few times. The chain joins TRBV27 to TRBJ2-5, with TRBD1 identical over 10 bases. J was trimmed by 1 base and V by 0 bases; bases with no gene match: 2. Germline V CDR1 and CDR2: MNHEY, SMNVEV (reference sequence). This CDR3 spans 16 amino acids. The CDR3 DNA is TGTGCCAGCAGTTTATCTTGGACAGGGGGCCAAGAGACCCAGTACTTC. Protein sequence: CASSLSWTGGQETQYF.

Turning to this clone: Additional DNA sequences in this sample encode the identical CDR3. The J gene is TRBJ1-2, the V gene TRBV25-1; D ambiguous. This CDR3 region has 16 residues. CDR1 and CDR2 (germline): MGHDK, SYGVNS. Deletions cut 1 base from V and 4 bases from J, with 16 bases between. The CDR3 bases are TGTGCCAGCAGTGAATTGGGAGGGCAATTCTTCTATGGCTACACCTTC. Protein product: CASSELGGQFFYGYTF.

This clone appeared a single time. This rearrangement joins TRBV7-3 to TRBJ2-5, with TRBD2 matching over 11 bases. The V segment lost 3 bases and the J segment 2 bases; nucleotides outside the gene matches: 8. The CDR3 has 17 residues. The germline gives CDR1 SGHTA, CDR2 FQGTGA. CDR3 sequence (DNA): TGTGCCAGCAGCTTTGGCGGGGCTAGCGGGGGGCAAGAGACCCAGTACTTC. Protein product: CASSFGGASGGQETQYF.

This clone came up once. The rearrangement uses TRBV10-3 and TRBJ2-1, with 13 bases matching TRBD2. The CDR3 is 15 residues long. V was clipped by 8 bases and J by 8 bases; unmatched bases: 9. Germline lookup yields CDR1 ENHRY and CDR2 SYGVKD. CDR3 bases: TGTGCCATCCAAGAAGGGACTAGCGGGACAGATGAGCAGTTCTTC. Translated: CAIQEGTSGTDEQFF.

The chain is built from TRBV29-1 and TRBJ2-7, with D unclear. V was clipped by 6 bases and J by 0 bases, with 9 bases between them. In germline, CDR1 is SQVTM, CDR2 ANQGSEA. CDR3 length: 12 residues. The CDR3 here is CSVLQNSYEQYF. The CDR3 DNA follows: TGCAGCGTGCTACAGAACTCCTACGAGCAGTACTTC.

This clone has just a few counts. The chain has TRBV19 and TRBJ2-7; TRBD2 matches 12 bases. V was clipped by 5 bases and J by 6 bases; unmatched bases: 8. The CDR3 has 15 residues. Per germline, CDR1 LNHDA and CDR2 SQIVND (reference sequence). The CDR3 here is CASSLLAGGPSEQYF. CDR3 coding DNA: TGTGCCAGTAGTCTTCTAGCGGGAGGGCCGAGCGAGCAGTACTTC. The complete variable domain, with remaining parts taken from reference TRBV19 and TRBJ2-7, reads DGGITQSPKYLFRKEGQNVTLSCEQNLNHDAMYWYRQDPGQGLRLIYYSQIVNDFQKGDIAEGYSVSREKKESFPLTVTSAQKNPTAFYLCASSLLAGGPSEQYFGPGTRLTVT.

The rearrangement joins TRBV10-3 to TRBJ2-7; D gene uncertain. CDR1 and CDR2 from the germline V gene are ENHRY and SYGVKD. There are 14 residues in the CDR3. The V end was cut by 4 bases, the J end by 2 bases, with 12 bases between. The CDR3 loop is CAISGAERAYEQYF. The CDR3 DNA follows: TGTGCCATCAGTGGTGCGGAGCGAGCCTACGAGCAGTACTTC.

In this sample, this clone turned up once. The chain is built from TRBV7-8 and TRBJ1-2; D may be TRBD1 (5 bases). Deletions cut 0 bases from V and 4 bases from J, with 12 bases between. Germline loops: CDR1 SGHVS, CDR2 FQNEAQ. The CDR3 runs 15 residues. The CDR3 loop reads CASSLAQRGSYGYTF. The CDR3 coding sequence is TGTGCCAGCAGCTTAGCGCAAAGGGGTAGCTATGGCTACACCTTC.

This clone was seen a few times. V gene TRBV29-1 combines with J gene TRBJ2-1; TRBD2 is a possible D gene (5 bases). This CDR3 region has 10 residues. Germline CDR1 reads SQVTM; CDR2 reads ANQGSEA. Trimming removed 6 bases at V and 10 bases at J, with 10 bases between. CDR3 bases: TGCAGCGTCGTCCAGCGGGAGCAGTTCTTC. Its protein is CSVVQREQFF.

The V call is TRBV7-3, the J call TRBJ2-3, with D perhaps matching TRBD1 (5 bases). CDR3 length: 17 residues. Germline V gives CDR1 SGHTA, CDR2 FQGTGA. Trimming took off 7 bases at V and 2 bases at J, with 22 bases between the two ends. The CDR3 is CASTTRLGAENTDTQYF. DNA of the CDR3: TGTGCCAGCACCACCCGCCTTGGGGCGGAGAACACAGATACGCAGTATTTT.

The chain combines TRBV7-2 with TRBJ2-7; 9 bases are a match to TRBD2. The germline CDR1 and CDR2 sequences are SGHTA and FQGNSA. This CDR3 spans 17 amino acids. J was trimmed by 2 bases and V by 1 base; bases with no gene match: 9. CDR3 nucleotides: TGTGCCAGCAGCTTAGAATTAGCGGGAGCGGTAGCCTACGAGCAGTACTTC. As protein: CASSLELAGAVAYEQYF.

The gene calls are TRBV7-2 and TRBJ1-2; TRBD1 matches 7 bases. V lost 5 bases to trimming and J lost 2 bases; unmatched junction nucleotides: 2. Germline CDR1 reads SGHTA; CDR2 reads FQGNSA. The CDR3 is 13 amino acids. Written as DNA, the CDR3 is TGTGCCAGCAGCGACAGGGTAAACTATGGCTACACCTTC. Its translation: CASSDRVNYGYTF. The complete variable domain, with remaining parts taken from reference TRBV7-2 and TRBJ1-2, reads GAGVSQSPSNKVTEKGKDVELRCDPISGHTALYWYRQSLGQGLEFLIYFQGNSAPDKSGLPSDRFSAERTGGSVSTLTIQRTQQEDSAVYLCASSDRVNYGYTFGSGTRLTVV.

The rearrangement joins TRBV7-8 to TRBJ1-1; D uncertain. Trimming took off 5 bases at V and 1 base at J, with 17 bases between the two ends. The length of the CDR3 is 16 residues. Per germline, CDR1 SGHVS and CDR2 FQNEAQ. Here the CDR3 reads CASSLLRSPPNTEAFF. CDR3 in DNA: TGTGCCAGCAGCCTACTGCGGTCGCCCCCGAACACTGAAGCTTTCTTT.

The genes are TRBV7-9 and TRBJ2-2, with 9 bases fitting TRBD1. The CDR3 sequence is 16 residues long. The trim removed 4 bases at V and 4 bases at J, leaving 7 bases unmatched. From germline, CDR1 is SEHNR and CDR2 FQNEAQ (reference sequence). CDR3 region: CASSSDRGVITGELFF. CDR3 nucleotide sequence: TGTGCCAGCAGCTCGGACAGGGGAGTTATCACCGGGGAGCTGTTTTTT.

This chain uses TRBV18 with TRBJ1-6; D perhaps matches TRBD1 (5 bases). V was cut by 2 bases and J by 11 bases, with 13 bases left in between. Germline V CDR1 and CDR2: KGHSH, LQKENI. The CDR3 has 14 residues. The CDR3: CASSPSQGDTPLHF. DNA of the CDR3: TGTGCCAGCTCACCATCGCAGGGCGATACACCCCTCCACTTT.

This rearrangement joins TRBV4-2 to TRBJ1-1; D remains unclear. The CDR3 totals 13 residues. Germline-derived CDR1 and CDR2 are LGHNA and YNFKEQ. Between the trimmed V and J ends, which lost 0 bases and 4 bases, there was a span of 6 bases. The CDR3 nucleotides are TGTGCCAGCAGCCAAGAACAGACCACTGAAGCTTTCTTT. It specifies CASSQEQTTEAFF.

This clone was recorded once. The rearrangement joins TRBV28 to TRBJ1-2; 8 bases match TRBD1. The germline gives CDR1 MDHEN, CDR2 SYDVKM. V lost 5 bases, J lost 8 bases, and 7 bases stayed unmatched. The CDR3 is made up of 13 amino acids. The CDR3: CASSGRTGSGYTF. Written as DNA, the CDR3 is TGTGCCAGCAGTGGCCGGACAGGGAGCGGCTACACCTTC.

The genes are TRBV6-4 and TRBJ2-2; 13 nucleotides line up with TRBD2. The CDR3 extends over 16 amino acids. V lost 8 bases to trimming and J lost 4 bases; unmatched junction nucleotides: 7. Germline V lookup: CDR1 MRHNA, CDR2 SNTAGT. The CDR3 DNA is TGTGCCAGCCGAAGGACTAGCGGGAGCATCACCGGGGAGCTGTTTTTT. It yields the protein CASRRTSGSITGELFF.

The V and J genes are TRBV27 and TRBJ1-2; 7 bases fit TRBD1. This CDR3 spans 15 amino acids. CDR1 is MNHEY, CDR2 SMNVEV, per germline (reference sequence). The trim removed 4 bases at V and 2 bases at J, leaving 7 bases unmatched. CDR3 region: CASSSGQEENYGYTF. The CDR3 DNA sequence: TGTGCCAGCAGTTCAGGACAGGAAGAAAACTATGGCTACACCTTC.

This clone was seen more than once but under ten times. The genes are TRBV7-9 and TRBJ1-2; TRBD1 matches at 8 bases. The CDR3 is made up of 14 amino acids. With V trimmed by 3 bases and J by 8 bases, 8 bases remained unmatched. Germline values: CDR1 SEHNR, CDR2 FQNEAQ (reference sequence). The CDR3 loop reads CASSFGQGEEGYTF. For the CDR3, the DNA is TGTGCCAGCAGCTTCGGACAGGGAGAAGAGGGCTACACCTTC.

This clone appeared a few times. The J gene is TRBJ2-7, the V gene TRBV19; the match to TRBD2 covers 14 bases. This CDR3 has 15 residues. Losses at the gene ends were 4 bases for V and 3 bases for J; bases not matched to a gene: 2. CDR1 and CDR2 from the germline V gene are LNHDA and SQIVND (reference sequence). The CDR3 sequence: CASSTGTSGSYEQYF. The DNA of the CDR3 is TGTGCCAGTAGTACGGGGACTAGCGGGAGCTACGAGCAGTACTTC. The whole variable domain, filled in from reference TRBV19 and TRBJ2-7, reads DGGITQSPKYLFRKEGQNVTLSCEQNLNHDAMYWYRQDPGQGLRLIYYSQIVNDFQKGDIAEGYSVSREKKESFPLTVTSAQKNPTAFYLCASSTGTSGSYEQYFGPGTRLTVT.

The rearrangement joins TRBV11-2 to TRBJ2-5, with TRBD2 identical over 7 bases. Germline CDR1 and CDR2: SGHAT and FQNNGV. Germline trimming cut 4 bases from V and 2 bases from J; bases unmatched to any gene: 1. The CDR3 is made up of 13 amino acids. For the CDR3, the DNA is TGTGCCAGCAGCTCGGGACTACAAGAGACCCAGTACTTC. It specifies CASSSGLQETQYF.

The chain joins TRBV7-3 to TRBJ2-5, with a weak D call TRBD2 (6 bases). The V gene lost 5 bases and the J gene lost 5 bases, with 18 bases spanning the gap. The CDR3 is 15 residues long. In germline, CDR1 is SGHTA, CDR2 FQGTGA. Here the CDR3 reads CASSPGGARDETQYF. The CDR3 DNA reads TGTGCCAGCAGCCCCGGAGGGGCCCGGGATGAGACCCAGTACTTC.